Presented here are 29 T cell receptor beta chains from one specimen sequenced in a study of cytotoxic CD8 clonotypes in ibrutinib-treated CLL. Clones were read by immunoSEQ multiplex PCR, and TCRdb kept only the in-frame ones, dropping some. Among around 150,000 clones listed, more than 70% were seen once. The sequencing here drew on PBMCs, taken at disease progression, from a patient treated with ibrutinib. These receptors originate from a human donor with chronic lymphocytic leukemia.

V usage is TRBV19 and J usage is TRBJ1-5; 8 bases align to TRBD1. This CDR3 is 16 amino acids long. The germline gives CDR1 LNHDA, CDR2 SQIVND (reference sequence). V gave up 10 bases and J gave up 2 bases; unmatched junction bases: 13. The CDR3 DNA sequence: TGTGCCACCCGGACAGGGAGCATAATCGGCAATCAGCCCCAGCATTTT. Translated, it gives CATRTGSIIGNQPQHF.

This rearrangement joins TRBV10-3 to TRBJ2-5, with TRBD2 matching over 10 bases. The V gene's germline CDR1 is ENHRY and CDR2 SYGVKD. This CDR3 contains 17 residues. Trimming cost V 8 bases and J 0 bases; bases outside gene matches: 12. CDR3 nucleotides: TGTGCCATCGGGCTAGCGGGAGTCGCGGGGAACCAAGAGACCCAGTACTTC. Its protein product is CAIGLAGVAGNQETQYF.

The rearrangement links TRBV19 to TRBJ1-5; D remains unclear. Germline CDR1 LNHDA, CDR2 SQIVND (reference sequence). Deletions cut 6 bases from V and 1 base from J, with 16 bases between. The CDR3 runs 16 residues. The CDR3, as DNA: TGTGCCAGTAGCCCCCGGGCGGGGAGGAGCAATCAGCCCCAGCATTTT. This translates into CASSPRAGRSNQPQHF.

The chain uses TRBV29-1 and TRBJ1-3; D not certain. Trimming took 0 bases from V and 0 from J, leaving 15 bases between them. The CDR3 spans 17 residues. Germline V lookup: CDR1 SQVTM, CDR2 ANQGSEA. The CDR3 sequence: CSVEDLRRLSSGNTIYF. The CDR3 DNA reads as TGCAGCGTTGAAGATCTACGGCGGCTGAGCTCTGGAAACACCATATATTTT.

A note on this clone: One end of the junction varies from germline; a read error may be responsible. The chain is built from TRBV30 and TRBJ2-1, with 10 bases lining up with TRBD2. The CDR3 loop spans 14 amino acids. CDR1 GTSNPN and CDR2 SVGIG come from the germline V gene (reference sequence). CDR3 sequence (DNA): TGTGCCTGGAGTCCCTATATAGCGGGAGGCTCGACCATCTTC. This gives the protein CAWSPYIAGGSTIF.

This chain links TRBV28 with TRBJ2-3; D is undetermined. V was cut by 7 bases and J by 6 bases, with 5 bases left in between. Germline V gene sequence: CDR1 MDHEN, CDR2 SYDVKM. The CDR3 loop spans 10 amino acids. For the CDR3, the DNA is TGTGCCAGCATTGGCGATACGCAGTATTTT. Translated, it gives CASIGDTQYF. The complete variable domain, with remaining parts taken from reference TRBV28 and TRBJ2-3, reads DVKVTQSSRYLVKRTGEKVFLECVQDMDHENMFWYRQDPGLGLRLIYFSYDVKMKEKGDIPEGYSVSREKKERFSLILESASTNQTSMYLCASIGDTQYFGPGTRLTVL.

This sequence joins TRBV28 and TRBJ1-1, with D possibly being TRBD1 (6 bases). V was trimmed by 5 bases and J by 1 base, leaving 17 bases between them. The germline CDR1 and CDR2 sequences are MDHEN and SYDVKM. The CDR3 covers 16 residues. CDR3 nucleotide sequence: TGTGCCAGCAGTGTCCCCCACAGGGCCGGGAACACTGAAGCTTTCTTT. It encodes CASSVPHRAGNTEAFF.

The chain is built from TRBV5-6 and TRBJ2-5; D not resolved. The CDR3 is 11 amino acids. Deletions cut 3 bases from V and 0 bases from J, with 0 bases between. CDR1 and CDR2 from the germline V gene are SGHDT and YYEEEE. The chain's CDR3 is CASSYQETQYF. The CDR3 coding sequence is TGTGCCAGCAGCTACCAAGAGACCCAGTACTTC.

V and J are TRBV6-4 and TRBJ1-1; unclear D gene. This CDR3 is built from 13 residues. The germline V gene encodes CDR1 MRHNA and CDR2 SNTAGT. The germline V and J ends were trimmed by 6 bases and 5 bases, with 13 bases remaining between them. CDR3 bases: TGTGCCAGCAGCCATACTATGGAGACTGAAGCTTTCTTT. Translating gives CASSHTMETEAFF.

The gene calls are TRBV19 and TRBJ2-1; the match to TRBD2 covers 12 bases. Trimming removed 3 bases from V and 9 bases from J; junction bases left unmatched: 9. The CDR3 has 16 residues. Germline V lookup: CDR1 LNHDA, CDR2 SQIVND (reference sequence). The CDR3 loop is CASSIGLAGGPSEQFF. The CDR3 DNA sequence: TGTGCCAGTAGTATCGGCCTAGCGGGAGGGCCTAGTGAGCAGTTCTTC.

V gene TRBV28 combines with J gene TRBJ1-5; TRBD1 agrees at 7 bases. V was pared by 4 bases and J by 3 bases, with 9 bases of the junction left unmatched. Germline lookup yields CDR1 MDHEN and CDR2 SYDVKM. The CDR3 length is 16 residues. Here the CDR3 reads CASSSSRDRVNQPQHF. For the CDR3, the DNA is TGTGCCAGCAGTTCGTCCCGGGACAGAGTCAATCAGCCCCAGCATTTT.

V gene TRBV4-1 combines with J gene TRBJ1-3; possibly TRBD1 for D (5 bases). The CDR3 is made up of 16 amino acids. Deletions cut 1 base from V and 2 bases from J, with 12 bases between. Germline V gene data show CDR1 as MGHRA and CDR2 as YSYEKL. Written as DNA, the CDR3 is TGCGCCAGCAGCCAAGCTTCGGGGGGAGCTGGAAACACCATATATTTT. Protein product: CASSQASGGAGNTIYF.

The chain has TRBV13 and TRBJ2-7; 7 positions match TRBD1. Germline lookup yields CDR1 PRHDT and CDR2 FYEKMQ (reference sequence). V dropped 4 bases and J dropped 6; count of bases not matched to a gene: 9. The CDR3 is 14 residues long. Written as DNA, the CDR3 is TGTGCCAGCAGCTCAAAAAGACAGGGACCCGAGCAGTACTTC. It codes for CASSSKRQGPEQYF.

V is TRBV5-1 and J is TRBJ2-2; 7 positions match TRBD2. CDR3 size: 15 residues. CDR1 and CDR2 (germline): SGHRS, YFSETQ. The ends lost 0 bases at V and 5 bases at J; junction bases unmatched: 4. The CDR3 sequence: CASSLGLASTGELFF. The CDR3 nucleotides are TGCGCCAGCAGCTTGGGACTAGCTAGTACCGGGGAGCTGTTTTTT.

This clone was counted ten times or more. The rearrangement uses TRBV7-8 and TRBJ2-2; 9 positions match TRBD2. The CDR3 has 16 residues. V was pared by 6 bases and J by 5 bases, with 10 bases of the junction left unmatched. The germline V gene has CDR1 SGHVS and CDR2 FQNEAQ. The CDR3 spells CASRIGGRAITGELFF. The CDR3 coding sequence is TGTGCCAGCAGGATCGGCGGGAGGGCCATTACCGGGGAGCTGTTTTTT.

The chain has TRBV7-2 and TRBJ2-1; 7 bases agree with TRBD2. The CDR3 consists of 12 residues. The J segment lost 10 bases and the V segment lost 2 bases, leaving 2 bases of the junction unmatched. The germline CDR1 and CDR2 sequences are SGHTA and FQGNSA. The CDR3 coding sequence is TGTGCCAGCAGCTTAAGGGGACTAGAGCAGTTCTTC. It encodes CASSLRGLEQFF.

The V and J genes are TRBV29-1 and TRBJ2-1, with TRBD1 identical over 9 bases. The germline CDR1 and CDR2 sequences are SQVTM and ANQGSEA. The CDR3 extends over 13 amino acids. Trimming took 8 bases from V and 3 from J; bases not matched to a gene: 5. The CDR3 reads CSHRDRVYNEQFF. DNA for the CDR3: TGCAGCCACCGGGACAGGGTCTACAATGAGCAGTTCTTC.

The V gene is TRBV28, the J gene TRBJ2-7; 8 bases are shared with TRBD2. From germline, CDR1 is MDHEN and CDR2 SYDVKM. The CDR3 covers 14 residues. The trim removed 1 base at V and 2 bases at J, leaving 1 base unmatched. The CDR3 is CASSLSGRAYEQYF. As DNA, the CDR3 is TGTGCCAGCAGTTTATCCGGGAGGGCCTACGAGCAGTACTTC.

The genes are TRBV11-2 and TRBJ1-5, with a weak D call TRBD1 (6 bases). The CDR3 consists of 15 residues. Germline V gene sequence: CDR1 SGHAT, CDR2 FQNNGV. The V gene lost 2 bases and the J gene lost 4 bases, with 12 bases spanning the gap. The CDR3 DNA follows: TGTGCCAGCAGCTTATCGGGGGGCCGAAATCAGCCCCAGCATTTT. It translates to CASSLSGGRNQPQHF.

Notes on this clone: This same CDR3 is encoded by further DNA sequences in the sample. The chain combines TRBV7-9 with TRBJ2-7; the D is unclear. The CDR3 loop spans 12 amino acids. V dropped 2 bases and J dropped 3 bases, with 5 bases sitting between them. Germline V lookup: CDR1 SEHNR, CDR2 FQNEAQ (reference sequence). CDR3 protein: CASSLSGYEQYF. The CDR3 bases are TGTGCCAGCAGCTTATCGGGCTACGAGCAGTACTTC.

This chain uses TRBV7-3 with TRBJ2-1, with TRBD1 identical over 7 bases. The CDR3 loop spans 13 amino acids. The V gene's germline CDR1 is SGHTA and CDR2 FQGTGA. J gave up 6 bases and V 1 base, and 0 bases lay outside the gene matches. The CDR3, as DNA: TGTGCCAGCAGCTTAAACAGGGGCAATGAGCAGTTCTTC. Residues: CASSLNRGNEQFF.

The chain joins TRBV27 to TRBJ2-5; the match to TRBD2 covers 7 bases. The CDR3 loop spans 15 amino acids. Trimming removed 2 bases from V and 3 bases from J; junction bases left unmatched: 6. CDR1 and CDR2 (germline): MNHEY, SMNVEV (reference sequence). The chain's CDR3 is CASSLTAGYEETQYF. As DNA, the CDR3 is TGTGCCAGCAGTTTAACAGCGGGATACGAAGAGACCCAGTACTTC.

The chain employs TRBV6-6 and TRBJ2-2, with D perhaps TRBD1 (6 bases). CDR3 length equals 16 residues. Germline assignment: CDR1 MNHNY and CDR2 SVGAGI (reference sequence). The V gene lost 8 bases and the J gene lost 1 base, with 17 bases spanning the gap. In DNA form, the CDR3 reads TGTGCCAGCGCCACGGAACAGGGTTTGAACACCGGGGAGCTGTTTTTT. Protein product: CASATEQGLNTGELFF.

V gene TRBV4-1 combines with J gene TRBJ2-7, with a weak D call TRBD1 (6 bases). V gave up 1 base and J gave up 6 bases, with 28 bases separating them. This CDR3 comprises 19 residues. Germline CDR1 and CDR2: MGHRA and YSYEKL. CDR3 DNA: TGCGCCAGCAGCCAAGTGGGTGGGCGGTCCAGACAGGCCTCGGGCGAGCAGTACTTC. Encoded protein: CASSQVGGRSRQASGEQYF.

Comment on this clone: One junction end disagrees with the germline gene, perhaps due to a read error. The J gene is TRBJ2-5, the V gene TRBV10-2; no clear D. This CDR3 has 14 amino acids. Germline V gene data show CDR1 as WSHSY and CDR2 as SAAADI. CDR3 residues: CASSERPRQATQYF. The CDR3 DNA sequence: TGCGCCAGCAGTGAGCGACCGCGCCAAGCGACCCAGTACTTC.

The J gene is TRBJ2-3, the V gene TRBV19; D might be TRBD1 (6 bases). Germline V gene data show CDR1 as LNHDA and CDR2 as SQIVND (reference sequence). The CDR3 is made up of 14 amino acids. V lost 6 bases and J lost 3, with 13 bases in between. CDR3 bases: TGTGCCAGTAGATACGGACAGCGGACAGATACGCAGTATTTT. Encoded protein: CASRYGQRTDTQYF.

J is TRBJ1-2 and V is TRBV4-1, with a tentative D call TRBD1 (6 bases). Germline V gene lookup returns CDR1 MGHRA and CDR2 YSYEKL. The CDR3 length is 14 residues. V shed 1 base and J shed 2 bases, with 8 bases lying between them. In DNA form, the CDR3 reads TGCGCCAGCAGCCAAGGTGACAGGAACTATGGCTACACCTTC. Protein product: CASSQGDRNYGYTF.

This chain links TRBV2 with TRBJ1-2; no clear D gene. Per the germline V gene, CDR1 is SNHLY and CDR2 is FYNNEI. The CDR3 spans 15 residues. V was shortened by 5 bases and J by 6 bases, with 19 bases between the two germline ends. CDR3 nucleotides: TGTGCCAGCAGTCCACTGGTACGCAGGTCTAATGGCTACACCTTC. Protein: CASSPLVRRSNGYTF.

CDR3 sequence: CASSQLRTAGNTIYF. DNA of the CDR3: TGCGCCAGCAGCCAACTCCGGACCGCTGGAAACACCATATATTTT. This chain links TRBV4-3 with TRBJ1-3, with no clear D. Trimming shortened V by 2 bases and J by 2 bases, and 10 bases separated the two germline ends. Germline V gene lookup returns CDR1 LGHNA and CDR2 YSLEER. The CDR3 extends over 15 amino acids.